This T cell receptor beta chain was captured in a study of CXCR3-negative and CXCR3-positive naive CD8 T cells. To note about this clonotype: Its antigen is still unknown.

The study, taken as a whole, reports: TRB CDR3 properties were used to infer TCR strength, and surface CD5 was comparable between naive subsets. TRB CDR3 hydrophobicity was greater in CXCR3-positive naive cells than in CXCR3-negative naive cells.

The libraries of TRB cDNA were prepared using 5' RACE with UMI labels. TCRdb reprocessed the 5' RACE reads, keeping one entry per CDR3 protein, no DNA. Recorded for this sample: 35,000 to 55,000 distinct CDR3 sequences. The study sorted every CD8+ T cell subset in triplicate at under 350,000 cells each. Naive CD8+ T cells showed a CD45RO-CCR7+CD27+CD95- phenotype. Germline CDR1 reads SSHAT; CDR2 reads FNYEAQ (reference sequence). This CDR3 has 15 residues. The TCR comes from a human donor in good health. Some clones in this sample may be carry-over from other donors' samples. The sample taken for sequencing was naive CXCR3- CD8+ T cells from blood. As to subset: CD45RO-CCR7+CD27+CD95- naive CD8+ T cells lacking CXCR3 (TNR3-). The rearrangement uses TRBV7-7 and TRBJ2-5; no DNA is available, so the TRBD1 call from TCRdb remains unchecked. The CDR3 is CASSLIPDSQETQYF.